The 28 T cell receptor beta chains in this list originate from one sample, sequenced in a study of T-cell memory formation after mild COVID-19. TCRdb recomputed calls from the 5' RACE reads with MiXCR, one row per CDR3 protein. Of under 400,000 distinct CDR3 sequences in the sample, 25% to 30% were seen once. The specimen sequenced was PBMCs or a T cell subset sorted from them (not recorded which). The receptors stem from an adult woman who had mild COVID-19 (a few samples of this study predate the infection). Cell type and time point are not known.

This clonotype was seen more than once but under ten times. V gene TRBV12-3 or TRBV12-4 combines with J gene TRBJ2-3, with D tentatively TRBD2 (7 bases). V shed 8 bases and J shed 2 bases, with 26 bases lying between them. This CDR3 region has 18 residues. The CDR3 protein is CASGPGAKWGGLTDTQYF. CDR3 DNA sequence: TGTGCCAGCGGACCCGGCGCCAAATGGGGGGGCCTCACAGATACGCAGTATTTT.

The V call is TRBV7-9, the J call TRBJ2-7, with a possible D match to TRBD2 (5 bases). Germline V gene sequence: CDR1 SEHNR, CDR2 FQNEAQ (reference sequence). Trimming removed 10 bases from V and 6 bases from J, with 16 bases in between. This CDR3 spans 12 amino acids. The CDR3 region is CATWHGGGEQYF. The CDR3 DNA reads TGTGCCACATGGCATGGAGGAGGCGAGCAGTACTTC.

This clonotype was picked up many times. The V gene is TRBV18, the J gene TRBJ2-1; D is undetermined. The germline V gene encodes CDR1 KGHSH and CDR2 LQKENI. CDR3 length: 17 amino acids. Trimming removed 2 bases at V and 0 bases at J, with 14 bases between. This CDR3 is CASSPLALPSSYNEQFF. CDR3 bases: TGTGCCAGCTCACCATTGGCGCTGCCAAGCTCCTACAATGAGCAGTTCTTC.

This clonotype showed up just a few times. The chain uses TRBV20-1 and TRBJ2-3; TRBD1 matches at 9 bases. The CDR3 covers 13 residues. The V gene end was trimmed by 5 bases and the J gene end by 3 bases; junction bases not matched to a gene: 3. In germline, CDR1 is DFQATT, CDR2 SNEGSKA (reference sequence). The CDR3: CSARTGETDTQYF. The CDR3 region has the DNA TGCAGTGCTCGGACAGGGGAAACAGATACGCAGTATTTT.

The genes are TRBV24-1 and TRBJ2-1, with D uncertain. Trimming cost V 3 bases and J 10 bases, with 9 bases left between them. The CDR3 is made up of 12 amino acids. Germline CDR1 and CDR2: KGHDR and SFDVKD. The CDR3 bases are TGTGCCACCAGTGATCAGGTATTCGAGCAGTTCTTC. Translating gives CATSDQVFEQFF.

Note on this clonotype: The junction shows a germline mismatch at one end, possibly a read error. The chain couples TRBV5-1 to TRBJ2-7; no clear D. This CDR3 spans 14 amino acids. Germline V gene lookup returns CDR1 SGHRS and CDR2 YFSETQ. In DNA form, the CDR3 reads TGCGCCAGCACCTTGACACAGCCGAACTACGAGCAGTACTTC. Its translation: CASTLTQPNYEQYF.

The table lists this clonotype with a few counts. The chain is built from TRBV6-5 and TRBJ1-6; D perhaps matches TRBD1 (5 bases). This CDR3 has 17 amino acids. Germline V gives CDR1 MNHEY, CDR2 SVGAGI. V lost 0 bases to trimming and J lost 7 bases, with 16 bases between them. CDR3 protein: CASSYSLPGQGNSPLHF. DNA for the CDR3: TGTGCCAGCAGTTACTCCCTACCAGGGCAAGGGAATTCACCCCTCCACTTT.

The chain carries TRBV25-1 and TRBJ1-2; TRBD1 matches at 7 bases. With V trimmed by 4 bases and J by 4 bases, 6 bases remained unmatched. The CDR3 extends over 14 amino acids. CDR1 and CDR2 (germline): MGHDK, SYGVNS. The CDR3 protein is CASSARGPLYGYTF. Written as DNA, the CDR3 is TGTGCCAGCAGTGCGAGGGGGCCCCTCTATGGCTACACCTTC.

This clonotype was seen a handful of times. This chain uses TRBV3-1 with TRBJ1-2; the match to TRBD1 covers 7 bases. Germline V gene data show CDR1 as LGHDT and CDR2 as YNNKEL (reference sequence). The CDR3 is 13 residues long. V was pared by 4 bases and J by 6 bases, with 5 bases of the junction left unmatched. CDR3 sequence: CASSPGTVNGYTF. In nucleotides, the CDR3 is TGTGCCAGCAGCCCAGGGACAGTCAATGGCTACACCTTC.

In this sample, this clonotype turned up a few times. The genes are TRBV5-1 and TRBJ2-5; D uncertain. V was trimmed by 5 bases and J by 5 bases, leaving 10 bases between them. CDR3 length: 12 residues. The germline V gene encodes CDR1 SGHRS and CDR2 YFSETQ. The CDR3 here is CASSARQETQYF. CDR3 nucleotides: TGCGCCAGCAGTGCAAGGCAGGAGACCCAGTACTTC.

The rearrangement links TRBV11-1 to TRBJ2-7, with D perhaps TRBD1 (5 bases). Trimming pared 6 bases from V and 2 bases from J, leaving 11 bases between. The V gene's germline CDR1 is SGHAT and CDR2 FQDESV (reference sequence). The CDR3 sequence is 13 residues long. This chain's CDR3 is CASSSTATYEQYF. For the CDR3, the DNA is TGTGCCAGCAGTTCGACAGCTACCTACGAGCAGTACTTC. Full variable domain (remainder filled in from reference TRBV11-1 and TRBJ2-7): EAEVAQSPRYKITEKSQAVAFWCDPISGHATLYWYRQILGQGPELLVQFQDESVVDDSQLPKDRFSAERLKGVDSTLKIQPAELGDSAMYLCASSSTATYEQYFGPGTRLTVT.

The chain is built from TRBV7-2 and TRBJ2-2, with D maybe TRBD1 (5 bases). The CDR3 spans 15 residues. CDR1 is SGHTA and CDR2 is FQGNSA in the germline V gene. Trimming took 5 bases from V and 4 from J, leaving 14 bases between them. CDR3 region: CASSKDTSFTGELFF. In DNA, the CDR3 is TGTGCCAGCAGCAAGGACACCTCGTTCACCGGGGAGCTGTTTTTT.

There are many counts of this clonotype. The chain uses TRBV9 and TRBJ1-4; 7 bases match TRBD1. The CDR3 totals 15 residues. Germline assignment: CDR1 SGDLS and CDR2 YYNGEE. V shed 1 base and J 4 bases; nucleotides not matched to a gene: 4. This chain's CDR3 is CASSVLTGVNEKLFF. The CDR3 coding sequence is TGTGCCAGCAGCGTACTCACAGGGGTTAATGAAAAACTGTTTTTT. The full variable domain, with the rest looked up from reference TRBV9 and TRBJ1-4, is DSGVTQTPKHLITATGQRVTLRCSPRSGDLSVYWYQQSLDQGLQFLIQYYNGEERAKGNILERFSAQQFPDLHSELNLSSLELGDSALYFCASSVLTGVNEKLFFGSGTQLSVL.

This clonotype has a handful of counts. V is TRBV20-1 and J is TRBJ1-1, with D maybe TRBD1 (6 bases). V lost 5 bases and J 4 bases, leaving 11 bases between the germline ends. CDR3 length: 12 residues. Germline assignment: CDR1 DFQATT and CDR2 SNEGSKA (reference sequence). CDR3 protein: CSAPGEGTEAFF. The DNA of the CDR3 is TGCAGTGCTCCAGGGGAGGGCACTGAAGCTTTCTTT.

This chain uses TRBV2 with TRBJ1-2; D remains unclear. V was clipped by 8 bases and J by 8 bases, with 21 bases between them. The length of the CDR3 is 14 residues. CDR1 and CDR2 (germline): SNHLY, FYNNEI. The CDR3 region is CASDLHGSLSGYTF. CDR3 DNA sequence: TGTGCCAGCGACTTACACGGCAGTCTAAGCGGCTACACCTTC.

This clonotype has more than one count but fewer than ten. The chain couples TRBV20-1 to TRBJ2-1; TRBD2 matches at 10 bases. Germline trimming cut 3 bases from V and 0 bases from J; bases unmatched to any gene: 29. The CDR3 runs to 24 residues. Germline V lookup: CDR1 DFQATT, CDR2 SNEGSKA (reference sequence). Here the CDR3 DNA reads TGCAGTGCTAGTTGGCAGTCCCCAACACTACTAGCGGGGAGCCACCTGAGCTCCTACAATGAGCAGTTCTTC. Protein: CSASWQSPTLLAGSHLSSYNEQFF.

The chain uses TRBV3-1 and TRBJ1-1, with unresolved D. The germline V and J ends were trimmed by 1 base and 2 bases, with 14 bases remaining between them. Per the germline V gene, CDR1 is LGHDT and CDR2 is YNNKEL (reference sequence). The CDR3 length is 16 residues. The chain's CDR3 is CASSQGHTGGNTEAFF. CDR3 DNA sequence: TGTGCCAGCAGCCAAGGGCACACGGGAGGCAACACTGAAGCTTTCTTT.

The V and J genes are TRBV24-1 and TRBJ1-4, with D unclear. Germline CDR1 is KGHDR and CDR2 is SFDVKD. The CDR3 consists of 14 residues. V was cut by 4 bases and J by 6 bases, with 11 bases left in between. The CDR3: CATSEASPDEKLFF. In DNA, the CDR3 is TGTGCCACCAGTGAGGCCTCGCCGGATGAAAAACTGTTTTTT.

The chain recombines TRBV7-2 with TRBJ2-7, with D possibly matching TRBD2 (7 bases). This CDR3 region has 15 residues. Germline CDR1 and CDR2: SGHTA and FQGNSA. Trimming took 5 bases from V and 7 from J, leaving 21 bases between them. CDR3 region: CASSRWDWGGSEQYF. For the CDR3, the DNA is TGTGCCAGCAGCCGCTGGGACTGGGGGGGCTCTGAGCAGTACTTC.

This clonotype was seen more than once but under ten times. V is TRBV5-1 and J is TRBJ1-1; 12 bases match TRBD1. CDR1 and CDR2 (germline): SGHRS, YFSETQ. There are 18 residues in the CDR3. Trimming removed 5 bases from V and 7 bases from J; junction bases left unmatched: 18. The CDR3 region is CASRNLPPGQGAYGEAFF. CDR3 DNA: TGCGCCAGCAGAAACCTCCCCCCGGGACAGGGGGCATACGGTGAAGCTTTCTTT.

This clonotype was found many times. This chain connects TRBV5-1 to TRBJ2-5; 11 bases align to TRBD1. Germline CDR1 SGHRS, CDR2 YFSETQ. The CDR3 spans 15 residues. Trimming cost V 4 bases and J 5 bases; bases outside gene matches: 7. The CDR3 spells CASSPGQGAVETQYF. In DNA, the CDR3 is TGCGCCAGCAGCCCCGGACAGGGGGCGGTGGAGACCCAGTACTTC.

This clonotype was seen a few times. This chain links TRBV2 with TRBJ2-7; 13 bases line up with TRBD2. With V trimmed by 8 bases and J by 6 bases, 7 bases remained unmatched. Germline V gene sequence: CDR1 SNHLY, CDR2 FYNNEI. This CDR3 is built from 14 residues. The DNA of the CDR3 is TGTGCCAGCGACCCCGGGACTAGCGGGATCGAGCAGTACTTC. This translates into CASDPGTSGIEQYF. The full variable domain, completed using reference TRBV2 and TRBJ2-7, is EPEVTQTPSHQVTQMGQEVILRCVPISNHLYFYWYRQILGQKVEFLVSFYNNEISEKSEIFDDQFSVERPDGSNFTLKIRSTKLEDSAMYFCASDPGTSGIEQYFGPGTRLTVT.

This clonotype was counted between two and nine times. The chain carries TRBV5-1 and TRBJ1-1; D remains ambiguous. The CDR3 consists of 15 residues. Trimming left V 0 bases short and J 0 bases short, with 9 bases between. The germline gives CDR1 SGHRS, CDR2 YFSETQ. This CDR3 is CASSLEGSLNTEAFF. The CDR3 nucleotides read TGCGCCAGCAGCTTGGAGGGCAGTTTGAACACTGAAGCTTTCTTT.

A few counts support this clonotype. The chain recombines TRBV4-1 with TRBJ1-4; D is uncertain. Germline V gene lookup returns CDR1 MGHRA and CDR2 YSYEKL. V lost 0 bases and J 5 bases, leaving 7 bases between the germline ends. This CDR3 comprises 14 residues. The CDR3, as DNA: TGCGCCAGCAGCCAAGAGGCAGAAAATGAAAAACTGTTTTTT. Protein: CASSQEAENEKLFF.

The table lists this clonotype with a few counts. The gene calls are TRBV9 and TRBJ1-5; D is possibly TRBD1 (5 bases). The V gene's germline CDR1 is SGDLS and CDR2 YYNGEE. V was pared by 0 bases and J by 4 bases, with 8 bases between. The CDR3 has 14 amino acids. The chain's CDR3 is CASSVGGVNQPQHF. For the CDR3, the DNA is TGTGCCAGCAGCGTAGGAGGGGTAAATCAGCCCCAGCATTTT.

This clonotype was seen at least ten times. This chain connects TRBV6-5 to TRBJ1-1; possibly TRBD1 for D (6 bases). Trimming cost V 6 bases and J 9 bases, with 14 bases left between them. Germline CDR1 MNHEY, CDR2 SVGAGI. This CDR3 is 12 amino acids long. CDR3 in amino acids: CASRRTTGQAFF. The CDR3 region has the DNA TGTGCCAGCAGGCGTACGACAGGTCAAGCTTTCTTT.

This clonotype turned up a few times. The rearrangement uses TRBV7-9 and TRBJ1-1; D is unresolved. Germline loops: CDR1 SEHNR, CDR2 FQNEAQ (reference sequence). V was clipped by 3 bases and J by 12 bases, with 11 bases between them. The CDR3 contains 11 residues. CDR3 loop: CASSFQLETFF. The CDR3 bases are TGTGCCAGCAGCTTTCAATTGGAGACTTTCTTT.

The V call is TRBV20-1, the J call TRBJ1-1; D possibly corresponds to TRBD1 (6 bases). Germline V gives CDR1 DFQATT, CDR2 SNEGSKA (reference sequence). The CDR3 contains 13 residues. V lost 5 bases and J 3 bases, leaving 13 bases between the germline ends. DNA of the CDR3: TGCAGTGCTCGGGGGGGCCTAGACACTGAAGCTTTCTTT. Encoded protein: CSARGGLDTEAFF.